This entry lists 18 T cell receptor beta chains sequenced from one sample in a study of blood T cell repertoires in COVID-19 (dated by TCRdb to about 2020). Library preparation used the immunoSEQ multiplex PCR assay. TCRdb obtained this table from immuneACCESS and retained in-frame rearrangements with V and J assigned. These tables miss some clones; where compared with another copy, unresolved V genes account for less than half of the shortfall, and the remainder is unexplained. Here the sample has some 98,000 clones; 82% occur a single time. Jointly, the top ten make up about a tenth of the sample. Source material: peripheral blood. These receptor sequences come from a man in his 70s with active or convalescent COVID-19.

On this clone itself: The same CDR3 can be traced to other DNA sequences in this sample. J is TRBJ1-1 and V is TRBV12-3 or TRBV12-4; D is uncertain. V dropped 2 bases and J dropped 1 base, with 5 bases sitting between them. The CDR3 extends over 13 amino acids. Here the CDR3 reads CASSLRENTEAFF. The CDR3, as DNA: TGTGCCAGCAGTTTACGAGAGAACACTGAAGCTTTCTTT.

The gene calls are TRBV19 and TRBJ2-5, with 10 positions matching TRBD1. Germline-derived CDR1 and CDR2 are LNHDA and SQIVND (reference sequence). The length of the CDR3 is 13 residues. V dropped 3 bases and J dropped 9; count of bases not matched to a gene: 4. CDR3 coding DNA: TGTGCCAGTAGTATTGGACAGGGGGGTTCCCAGTACTTC. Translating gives CASSIGQGGSQYF.

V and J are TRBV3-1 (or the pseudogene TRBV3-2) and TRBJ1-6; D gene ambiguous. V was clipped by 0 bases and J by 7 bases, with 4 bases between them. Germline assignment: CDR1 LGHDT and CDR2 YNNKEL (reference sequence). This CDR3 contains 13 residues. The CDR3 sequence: CASSQESNSPLHF. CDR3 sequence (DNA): TGTGCCAGCAGCCAAGAATCGAATTCACCCCTCCACTTT.

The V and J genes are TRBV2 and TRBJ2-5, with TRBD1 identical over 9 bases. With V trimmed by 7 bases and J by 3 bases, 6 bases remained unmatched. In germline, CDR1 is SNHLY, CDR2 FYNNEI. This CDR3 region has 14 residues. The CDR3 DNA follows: TGTGCCAGCACCGGACAGGGGCTAAAAGAGACCCAGTACTTC. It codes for CASTGQGLKETQYF.

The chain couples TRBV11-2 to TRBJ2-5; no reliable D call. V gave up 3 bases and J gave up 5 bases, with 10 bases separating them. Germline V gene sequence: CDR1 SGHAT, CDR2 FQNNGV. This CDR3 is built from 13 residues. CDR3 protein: CASSFGLRETQYF. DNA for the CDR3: TGTGCCAGCAGCTTTGGGCTAAGGGAGACCCAGTACTTC.

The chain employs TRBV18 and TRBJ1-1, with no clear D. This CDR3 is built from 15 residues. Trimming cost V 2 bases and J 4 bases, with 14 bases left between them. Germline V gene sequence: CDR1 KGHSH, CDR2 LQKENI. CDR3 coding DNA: TGTGCCAGCTCACCAAGATTTGACGGACTCACTGAAGCTTTCTTT. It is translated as CASSPRFDGLTEAFF.

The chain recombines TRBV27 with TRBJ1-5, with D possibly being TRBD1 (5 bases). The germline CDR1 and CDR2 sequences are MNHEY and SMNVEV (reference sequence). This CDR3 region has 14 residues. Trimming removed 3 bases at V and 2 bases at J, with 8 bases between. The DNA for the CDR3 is TGTGCCAGCAGTTTGGGGGGAGGCAATCAGCCCCAGCATTTT. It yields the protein CASSLGGGNQPQHF.

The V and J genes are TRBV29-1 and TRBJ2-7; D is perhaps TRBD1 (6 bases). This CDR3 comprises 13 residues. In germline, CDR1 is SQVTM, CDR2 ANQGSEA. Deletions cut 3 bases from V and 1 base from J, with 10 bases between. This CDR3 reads CSVETGESYEQYF. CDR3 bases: TGCAGCGTTGAGACAGGAGAATCCTACGAGCAGTACTTC.

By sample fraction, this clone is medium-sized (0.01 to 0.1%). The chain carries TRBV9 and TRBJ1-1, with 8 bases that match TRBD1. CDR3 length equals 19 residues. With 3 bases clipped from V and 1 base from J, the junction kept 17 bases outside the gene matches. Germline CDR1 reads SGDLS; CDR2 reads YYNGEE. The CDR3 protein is CASSEQLSPTGAGNTEAFF. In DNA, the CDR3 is TGTGCCAGCAGCGAGCAACTGTCGCCGACAGGGGCCGGGAACACTGAAGCTTTCTTT. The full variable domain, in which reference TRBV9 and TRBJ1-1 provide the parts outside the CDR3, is DSGVTQTPKHLITATGQRVTLRCSPRSGDLSVYWYQQSLDQGLQFLIQYYNGEERAKGNILERFSAQQFPDLHSELNLSSLELGDSALYFCASSEQLSPTGAGNTEAFFGQGTRLTVV.

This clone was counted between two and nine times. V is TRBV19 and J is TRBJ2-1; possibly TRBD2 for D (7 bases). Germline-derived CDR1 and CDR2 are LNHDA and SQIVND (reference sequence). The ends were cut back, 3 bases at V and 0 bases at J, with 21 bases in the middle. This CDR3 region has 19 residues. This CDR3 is CASSIRGPAGLSSYNEQFF. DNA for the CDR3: TGTGCCAGTAGTATCAGGGGTCCAGCGGGGTTGAGCTCCTACAATGAGCAGTTCTTC.

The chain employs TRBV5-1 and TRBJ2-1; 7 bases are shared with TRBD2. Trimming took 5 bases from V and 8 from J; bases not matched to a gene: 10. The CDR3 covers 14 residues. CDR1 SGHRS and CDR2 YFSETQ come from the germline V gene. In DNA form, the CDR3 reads TGCGCCAGCAGTGGGGGGGAGAGAGGGTATGAGCAGTTCTTC. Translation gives CASSGGERGYEQFF.

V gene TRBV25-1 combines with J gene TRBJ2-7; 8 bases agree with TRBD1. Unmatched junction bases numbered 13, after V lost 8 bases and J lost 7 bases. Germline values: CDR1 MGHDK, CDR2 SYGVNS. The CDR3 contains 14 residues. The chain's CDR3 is CASPAGTGGWEQYF. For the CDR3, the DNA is TGTGCCAGCCCCGCCGGGACAGGAGGCTGGGAGCAGTACTTC.

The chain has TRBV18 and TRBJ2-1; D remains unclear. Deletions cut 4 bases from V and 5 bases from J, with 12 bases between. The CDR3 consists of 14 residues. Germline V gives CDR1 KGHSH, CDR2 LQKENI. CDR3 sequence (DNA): TGTGCCAGCTCACGGGCCGTACTTGACAATGAGCAGTTCTTC. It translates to CASSRAVLDNEQFF.

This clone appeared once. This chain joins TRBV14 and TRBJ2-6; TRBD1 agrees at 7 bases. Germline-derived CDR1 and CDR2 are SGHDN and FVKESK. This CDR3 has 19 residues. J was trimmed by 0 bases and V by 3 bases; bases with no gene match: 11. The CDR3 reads CASSHKTGLSSSGANVLTF. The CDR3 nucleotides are TGTGCCAGCAGCCATAAGACAGGGCTTTCTTCCTCTGGGGCCAACGTCCTGACTTTC.

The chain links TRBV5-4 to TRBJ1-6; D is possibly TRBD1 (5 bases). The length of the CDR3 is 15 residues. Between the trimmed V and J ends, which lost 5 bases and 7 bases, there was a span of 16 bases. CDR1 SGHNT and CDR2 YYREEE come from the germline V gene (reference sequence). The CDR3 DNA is TGTGCCAGCAGAGACAGAAAACAGCCGAATTCACCCCTCCACTTT. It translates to CASRDRKQPNSPLHF.

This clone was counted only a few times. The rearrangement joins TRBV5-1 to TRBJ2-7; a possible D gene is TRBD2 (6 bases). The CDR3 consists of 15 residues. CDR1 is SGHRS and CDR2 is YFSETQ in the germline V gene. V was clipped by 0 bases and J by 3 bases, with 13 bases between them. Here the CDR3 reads CASSLAGGPGYEQYF. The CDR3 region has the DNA TGCGCCAGCAGCTTGGCCGGGGGACCTGGCTACGAGCAGTACTTC.

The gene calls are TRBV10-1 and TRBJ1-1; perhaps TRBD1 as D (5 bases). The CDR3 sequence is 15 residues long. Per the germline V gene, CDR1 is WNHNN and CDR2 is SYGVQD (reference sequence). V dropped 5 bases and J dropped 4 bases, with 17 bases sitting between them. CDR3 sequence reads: CASSLGGDPVTEAFF. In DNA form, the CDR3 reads TGCGCCAGCAGTCTCGGCGGGGACCCAGTCACTGAAGCTTTCTTT.

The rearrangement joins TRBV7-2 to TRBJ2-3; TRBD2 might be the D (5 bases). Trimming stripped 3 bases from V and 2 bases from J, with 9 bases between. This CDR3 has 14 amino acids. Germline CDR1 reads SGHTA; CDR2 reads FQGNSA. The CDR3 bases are TGTGCCAGCAGCTTCGACGGACTCACAGATACGCAGTATTTT. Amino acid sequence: CASSFDGLTDTQYF.